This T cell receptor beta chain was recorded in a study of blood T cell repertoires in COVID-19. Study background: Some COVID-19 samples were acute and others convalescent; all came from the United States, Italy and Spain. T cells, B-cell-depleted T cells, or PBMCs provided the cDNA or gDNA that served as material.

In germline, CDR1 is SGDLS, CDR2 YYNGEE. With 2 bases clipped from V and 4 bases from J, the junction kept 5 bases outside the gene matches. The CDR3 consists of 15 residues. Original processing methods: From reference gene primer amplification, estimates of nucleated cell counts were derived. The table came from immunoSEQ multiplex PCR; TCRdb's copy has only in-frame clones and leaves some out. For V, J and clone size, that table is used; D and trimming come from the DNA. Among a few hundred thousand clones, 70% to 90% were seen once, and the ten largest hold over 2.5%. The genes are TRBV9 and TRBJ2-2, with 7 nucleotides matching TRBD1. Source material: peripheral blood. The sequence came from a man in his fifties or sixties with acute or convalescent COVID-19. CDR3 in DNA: TGTGCCAGCAGCGTTTCCGGGACAGCCACCGGGGAGCTGTTTTTT. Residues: CASSVSGTATGELFF.